The entry below gives a single T cell receptor (beta chain) sequence along with its context. The data were obtained in a study of T cell responses to AZD1222 COVID-19 vaccine. With 6 bases clipped from V and 8 bases from J, the junction kept 8 bases outside the gene matches. The CDR3 runs 15 residues. Germline loops: CDR1 MGHRA, CDR2 YSYEKL. Method: immunoSEQ multiplex PCR; TCRdb's copy keeps in-frame clones and lacks some. The sample consists of 100,000 to 150,000 clones, more than 80% of them appearing once. The TCR was taken from an adult who received the AZD1222 COVID-19 vaccine. The input for sequencing was peripheral blood, taken 28 days after the second AZD1222 dose. J is TRBJ1-6 and V is TRBV4-1; TRBD1 aligns across 9 bases. The CDR3, as DNA: TGCGCCAGCAGGCTCCCCGGGACAGGGTATTCACCCCTCCACTTT. As protein: CASRLPGTGYSPLHF.